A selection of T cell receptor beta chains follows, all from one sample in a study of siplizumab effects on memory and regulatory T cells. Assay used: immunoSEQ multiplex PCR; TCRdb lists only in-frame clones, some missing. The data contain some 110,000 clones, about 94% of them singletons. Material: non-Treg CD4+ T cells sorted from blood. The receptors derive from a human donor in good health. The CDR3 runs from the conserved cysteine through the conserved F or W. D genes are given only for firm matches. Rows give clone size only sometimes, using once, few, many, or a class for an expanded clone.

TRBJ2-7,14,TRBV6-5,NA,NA,TGTGCCAGCAGTGATCCTCAGGGGCCCTACGAGCAGTACTTC,CASSDPQGPYEQYF
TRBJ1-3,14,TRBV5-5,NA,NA,TGTGCCAGCAGCTTGGGGGGCTCTGGAAACACCATATATTTT,CASSLGGSGNTIYF
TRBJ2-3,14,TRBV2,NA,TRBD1,TGTGCCAGCAGCCGGACAGGCAACACAGATACGCAGTATTTT,CASSRTGNTDTQYF
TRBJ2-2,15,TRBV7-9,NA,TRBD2,TGTGCCAGCAGCTTGATCGGGAGGGCCGGCGGGGAGCTGTTTTTT,CASSLIGRAGGELFF
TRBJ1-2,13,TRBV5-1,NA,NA,TGCGCCAGCAGCTTTGCAGGGAGGGAAGGCTACACCTTC,CASSFAGREGYTF
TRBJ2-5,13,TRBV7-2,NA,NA,TGTGCCAGCAGCTTGGGAGGAGGGGAGACCCAGTACTTC,CASSLGGGETQYF
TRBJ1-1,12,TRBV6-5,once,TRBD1,TGTGCCAGCTCAGGGGGTCGGACTGAAGCTTTCTTT,CASSGGRTEAFF
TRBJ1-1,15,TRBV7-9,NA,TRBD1,TGTGCCAGCAGCCCGGGACAGGTTTCGAACACTGAAGCTTTCTTT,CASSPGQVSNTEAFF
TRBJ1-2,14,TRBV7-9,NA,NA,TGTGCCAGCAGCTTAGTGGAGGCTAACTATGGCTACACCTTC,CASSLVEANYGYTF
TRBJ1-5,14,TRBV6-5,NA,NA,TGTGCCAGCAGTTACGGCGGGATCAATCAGCCCCAGCATTTT,CASSYGGINQPQHF
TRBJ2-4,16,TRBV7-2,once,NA,TGTGCCAGCAGCCGAGGGGACGTTCGAGCCAAAAACATTCAGTACTTC,CASSRGDVRAKNIQYF
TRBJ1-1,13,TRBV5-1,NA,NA,TGCGCCAGCAGCTTTGGGGGTGGCACTGAAGCTTTCTTT,CASSFGGGTEAFF
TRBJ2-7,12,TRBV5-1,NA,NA,TGCGCCAGCAGCTTCAACGGGATCGAGCAGTACTTC,CASSFNGIEQYF
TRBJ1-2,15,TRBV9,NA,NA,TGTGCCAGCAGCCTAGAAAGGGGGGGGCTTTATGGCTACACCTTC,CASSLERGGLYGYTF
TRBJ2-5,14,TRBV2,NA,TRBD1,TGTGCCAGCAGTGAAGGGGACAGACAAGAGACCCAGTACTTC,CASSEGDRQETQYF
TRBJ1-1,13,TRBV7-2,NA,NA,TGTGCCAGCAGCAACCGGATGAACACTGAAGCTTTCTTT,CASSNRMNTEAFF
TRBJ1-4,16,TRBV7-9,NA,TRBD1,TGTGCCAGCAGCTTAGCGTGGGACAGGGGTTTAGAAAAACTGTTTTTT,CASSLAWDRGLEKLFF
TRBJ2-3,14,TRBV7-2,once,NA,TGTGCCAGCAGCTTTGTTACGTTTGGAGATACGCAGTATTTT,CASSFVTFGDTQYF
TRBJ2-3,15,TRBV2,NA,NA,TGTGCCAGCAGTGGGCTCCCCCTGCGCACAGATACGCAGTATTTT,CASSGLPLRTDTQYF
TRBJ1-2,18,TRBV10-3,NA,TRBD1,TGTGCCATCAGTGAGTCAGGGACAGGGCGAGCTACTAACTATGGCTACACCTTC,CAISESGTGRATNYGYTF
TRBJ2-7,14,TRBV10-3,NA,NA,TGTGCCATCAGTGATGGGAGGAGCTCCTACGAGCAGTACTTC,CAISDGRSSYEQYF
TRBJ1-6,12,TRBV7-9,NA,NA,TGTGCCAGCAGCTTAAGTAATTCACCCCTCCACTTT,CASSLSNSPLHF
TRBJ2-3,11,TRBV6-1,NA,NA,TGTGCCAGCAGTGACACAGATACGCAGTATTTT,CASSDTDTQYF
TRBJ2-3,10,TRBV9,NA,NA,TGTGCCAGCGGGTCGTATACGCAGTATTTT,CASGSYTQYF
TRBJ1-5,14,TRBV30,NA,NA,TGTGCCTGGAGTCCGCGGGATCACAATCAGCCCCAGCATTTT,CAWSPRDHNQPQHF
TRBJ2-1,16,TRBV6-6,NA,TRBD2,TGTGCCAGCACCGTCGGGACTAGCGTTTCCTACAATGAGCAGTTCTTC,CASTVGTSVSYNEQFF
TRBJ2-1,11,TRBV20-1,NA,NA,TGCAGCTTGACCCCAGAACATGAGCAGTTCTTC,CSLTPEHEQFF
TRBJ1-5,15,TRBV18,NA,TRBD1,TGTGCCAGCTCACAAGACAGGGCGGACAATCAGCCCCAGCATTTT,CASSQDRADNQPQHF
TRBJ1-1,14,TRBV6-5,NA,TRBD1,TGTGCCAGCAGGACAGGGGGTATGAACACTGAAGCTTTCTTT,CASRTGGMNTEAFF
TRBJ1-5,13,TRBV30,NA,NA,TGTGCCTGGAGTTTGACAGACAATCAGCCCCAGCATTTT,CAWSLTDNQPQHF
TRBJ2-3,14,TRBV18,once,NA,TGTGCCAGCTCACCGGACCCTTTAGGAGATACGCAGTATTTT,CASSPDPLGDTQYF
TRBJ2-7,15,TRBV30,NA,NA,TGTGCCTGGAGAGAACCTAGCGCCAGCTCCTACGAGCAGTACTTC,CAWREPSASSYEQYF
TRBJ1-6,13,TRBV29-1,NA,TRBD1,TGCAGCGCACTGACAGGGAGGAATTCACCCCTCCACTTT,CSALTGRNSPLHF
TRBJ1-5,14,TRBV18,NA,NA,TGTGCCAGCTCACAAGGAATTAGCAATCAGCCCCAGCATTTT,CASSQGISNQPQHF
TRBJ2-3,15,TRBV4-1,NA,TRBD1,TGCGCCAGCAGCCAAGGTCCAGGGGGAGCAGATACGCAGTATTTT,CASSQGPGGADTQYF
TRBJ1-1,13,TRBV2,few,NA,TGTGCCAGCAGAACTGTCCTAAACACTGAAGCTTTCTTT,CASRTVLNTEAFF
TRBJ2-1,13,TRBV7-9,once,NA,TGTGCCAGCAGCTGGGACTTCCCCAATGAGCAGTTCTTC,CASSWDFPNEQFF
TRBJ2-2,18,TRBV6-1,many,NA,TGTGCCAGCAGTGAAGCGCTTCTTGGGGCAGCCGTCACCGGGGAGCTGTTTTTT,CASSEALLGAAVTGELFF
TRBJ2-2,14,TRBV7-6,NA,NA,TGTGCCAGCAGCCTTGATGGGGGGACCGGGGAGCTGTTTTTT,CASSLDGGTGELFF
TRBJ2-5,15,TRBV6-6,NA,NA,TGTGCCAGCAGTACGGAAACGGGCCGGCAAGAGACCCAGTACTTC,CASSTETGRQETQYF
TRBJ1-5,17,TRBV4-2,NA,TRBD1,TGTGCCAGCAGCCCGGGACAGCTATTCGATAGCAATCAGCCCCAGCATTTT,CASSPGQLFDSNQPQHF
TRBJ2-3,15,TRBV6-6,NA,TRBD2,TGTGCCAGCGCAGGACTAGCGGGGGTCGCAGATACGCAGTATTTT,CASAGLAGVADTQYF
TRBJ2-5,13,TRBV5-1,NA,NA,TGCGCCAGCAGCTTGGAGGCTACCGGGACCCAGTACTTC,CASSLEATGTQYF
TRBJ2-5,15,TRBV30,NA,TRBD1,TGTGCCTGGAGTACAACAGACAGGGCTCAAGAGACCCAGTACTTC,CAWSTTDRAQETQYF
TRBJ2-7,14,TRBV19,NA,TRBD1,TGTGCCAGTAGTATAGGGGACAGGGCAAACGAGCAGTACTTC,CASSIGDRANEQYF
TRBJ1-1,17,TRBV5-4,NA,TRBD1,TGTGCCAGCAGACTTCGCGGACAGGGGGCTGTCGGCACTGAAGCTTTCTTT,CASRLRGQGAVGTEAFF
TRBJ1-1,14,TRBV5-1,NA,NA,TGCGCCAGCAGCTTGGACCCCGGAGGCACTGAAGCTTTCTTT,CASSLDPGGTEAFF
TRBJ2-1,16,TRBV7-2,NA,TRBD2,TGTGCCAGCACGCGGGGCGGGAGCACGTCCTACAATGAGCAGTTCTTC,CASTRGGSTSYNEQFF
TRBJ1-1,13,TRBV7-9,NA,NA,TGTGCCAGCAGCTGGGCGGGGAACACTGAAGCTTTCTTT,CASSWAGNTEAFF
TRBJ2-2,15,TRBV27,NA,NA,TGTGCCAGCAGTTTAGTAGGGTCCCCTGGCGGGGAGCTGTTTTTT,CASSLVGSPGGELFF
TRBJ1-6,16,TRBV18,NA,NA,TGTGCCAGCTCAAGCAGGGACCTCTCCTATAATTCACCCCTCCACTTT,CASSSRDLSYNSPLHF
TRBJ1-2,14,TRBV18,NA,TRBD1,TGTGCCAGCTCACCGGGGACAGGTTACGATGGCTACACCTTC,CASSPGTGYDGYTF
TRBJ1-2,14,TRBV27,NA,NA,TGTGCCAGCAGTCCGCAGGGTCTCGCCTATGGCTACACCTTC,CASSPQGLAYGYTF
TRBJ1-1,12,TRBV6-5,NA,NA,TGCGCCAGCCGGGAAGGGAACACTGAAGCTTTCTTT,CASREGNTEAFF
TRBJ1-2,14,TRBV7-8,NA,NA,TGTGCCAGCAGCTTAGAACAGGGATGGTATGGCTACACCTTC,CASSLEQGWYGYTF
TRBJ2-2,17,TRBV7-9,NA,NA,TGTGCCAGCAGCTTAGGGGTCCTCGTTAGGAACACCGGGGAGCTGTTTTTT,CASSLGVLVRNTGELFF
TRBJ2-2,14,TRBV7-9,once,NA,TGTGCCAGCAGCTTAGGACAGGTTGCCGGGGAGCTGTTTTTT,CASSLGQVAGELFF
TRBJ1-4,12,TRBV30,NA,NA,TGTGCCTGGAACGTCGTTGGCGAAAAACTGTTTTTT,CAWNVVGEKLFF
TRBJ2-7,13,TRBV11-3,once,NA,TGTGCCAGCAGCTTAGATACGAGGGACGAGCAGTACTTC,CASSLDTRDEQYF